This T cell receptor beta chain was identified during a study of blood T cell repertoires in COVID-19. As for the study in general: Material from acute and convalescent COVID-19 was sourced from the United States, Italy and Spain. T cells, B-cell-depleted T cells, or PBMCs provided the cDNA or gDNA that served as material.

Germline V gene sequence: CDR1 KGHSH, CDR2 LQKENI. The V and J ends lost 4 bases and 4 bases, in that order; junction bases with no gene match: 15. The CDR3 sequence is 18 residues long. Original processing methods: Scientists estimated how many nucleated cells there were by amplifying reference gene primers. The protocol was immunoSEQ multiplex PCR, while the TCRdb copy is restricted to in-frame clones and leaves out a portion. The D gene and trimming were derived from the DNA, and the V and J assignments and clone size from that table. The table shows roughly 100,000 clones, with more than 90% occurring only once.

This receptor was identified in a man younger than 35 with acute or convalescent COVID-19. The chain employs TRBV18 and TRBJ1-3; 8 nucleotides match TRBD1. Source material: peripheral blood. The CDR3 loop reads CASSLYRTGPGSGNTIYF. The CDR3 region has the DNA TGTGCCAGCTCACTCTATCGGACAGGGCCGGGTTCAGGAAACACCATATATTTT.